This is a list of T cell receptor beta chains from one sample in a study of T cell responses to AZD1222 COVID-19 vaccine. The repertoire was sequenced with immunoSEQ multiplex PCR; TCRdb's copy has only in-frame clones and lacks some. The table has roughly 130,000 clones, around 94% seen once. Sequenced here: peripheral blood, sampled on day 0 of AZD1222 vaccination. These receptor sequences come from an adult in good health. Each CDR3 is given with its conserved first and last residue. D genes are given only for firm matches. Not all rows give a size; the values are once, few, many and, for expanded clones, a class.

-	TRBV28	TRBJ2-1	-	TGTGCCAGCAGTTACCCTGGGTCGGGAAATGAGCAGTTCTTC	CASSYPGSGNEQFF
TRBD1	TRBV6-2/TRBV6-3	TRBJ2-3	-	TGTGCCAGCAGTCGGACAGGGGAGGCGAATACGCAGTATTTT	CASSRTGEANTQYF
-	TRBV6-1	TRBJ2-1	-	TGTGCCAGCAGTGAAGCCAGTGAGCAGTTCTTC	CASSEASEQFF
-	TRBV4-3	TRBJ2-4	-	TGCGCCAGCAGCCGTCAGGGCGGTAGTAACATTCAGTACTTC	CASSRQGGSNIQYF
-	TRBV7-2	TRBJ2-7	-	TGTGCCAGCAGCTTAGGACTTCAGAACGAGCAGTACTTC	CASSLGLQNEQYF
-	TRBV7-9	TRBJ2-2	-	TGTGCCAGCAGCTCTCCTCGACAAGCCGGGGAGCTGTTTTTT	CASSSPRQAGELFF
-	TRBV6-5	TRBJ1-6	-	TGTGCCAGCAAGGAGGCCTCCCTGTCACCCCTCCACTTT	CASKEASLSPLHF
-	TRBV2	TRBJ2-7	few	TGTGCCAGCAGTGATTCGGGATTTTCCTACGAGCAGTACTTC	CASSDSGFSYEQYF
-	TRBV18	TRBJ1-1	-	TGTGCCAGCTCACCAAAGACAGGTGGCACTGAAGCTTTCTTT	CASSPKTGGTEAFF
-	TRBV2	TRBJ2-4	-	TGTGCCAGCATGTGGACCTCCTCAGCCAAAAACATTCAGTACTTC	CASMWTSSAKNIQYF
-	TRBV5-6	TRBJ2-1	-	TGTGCCAGCAGCTTGGGCACCTTCAATGAGCAGTTCTTC	CASSLGTFNEQFF
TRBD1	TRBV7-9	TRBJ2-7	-	TGTGCCAGCAGAGAGGGGACAGGGGCCTACGAGCAGTACTTC	CASREGTGAYEQYF
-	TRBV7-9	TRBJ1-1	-	TGTGCCAGCAGCCCAAAGGGGGAGTGGTACACTGAAGCTTTCTTT	CASSPKGEWYTEAFF
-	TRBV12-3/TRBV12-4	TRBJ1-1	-	TGTGCCAGCAGGGGGGGACGGAACACTGAAGCTTTCTTT	CASRGGRNTEAFF
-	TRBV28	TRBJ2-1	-	TGTGCCAGCAGTTTCAGTCTCGGAGAGCAGTTCTTC	CASSFSLGEQFF
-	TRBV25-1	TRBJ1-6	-	TGTGCCAGCAGTGATCTTTCGGACAGAGGAGGGGATAATTCACCCCTCCACTTT	CASSDLSDRGGDNSPLHF
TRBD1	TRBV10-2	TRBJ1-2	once	TGCGCCAGCAGTGAGTCGGGACAGATCTATGGCTACACCTTC	CASSESGQIYGYTF
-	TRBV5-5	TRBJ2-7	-	TGTGCCAGCAGCTTGGCTGGACGGGATACCTACGAGCAGTACTTC	CASSLAGRDTYEQYF
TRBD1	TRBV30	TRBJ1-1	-	TGTGCCTGGAGTGTCGCCCGGACAGGGTTTGGCACTGAAGCTTTCTTT	CAWSVARTGFGTEAFF
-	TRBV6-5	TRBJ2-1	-	TGTGCCAGCAACAGGCCCGGGGTTAAGCAGTTCTTC	CASNRPGVKQFF
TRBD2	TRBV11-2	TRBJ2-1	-	TGTGCCAGCAGCTTGGGACTAGCGCCGGGGGATGAGCAGTTCTTC	CASSLGLAPGDEQFF
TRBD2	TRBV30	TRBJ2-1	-	TGTGCCTGGAGTGCCGGGACTAGCGGGAGGGGCAATGAGCAGTTCTTC	CAWSAGTSGRGNEQFF
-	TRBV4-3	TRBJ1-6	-	TGCGCCAGCAGCCAAGATCCAAGGGGGAATTCACCCCTCCACTTT	CASSQDPRGNSPLHF
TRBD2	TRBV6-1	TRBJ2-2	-	TGTGCCAGCAGTGAACTAGCGGGAGGGACCGGGGAGCTGTTTTTT	CASSELAGGTGELFF
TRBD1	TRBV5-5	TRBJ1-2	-	TGTGCCAGCAGCTTATCATTACCGGGACAGGGGGCGACATATGGCTACACCTTC	CASSLSLPGQGATYGYTF
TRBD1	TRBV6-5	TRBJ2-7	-	TGTGCCAGCACCCCTGGACAGGGCACCTTTGACGAGCAGTACTTC	CASTPGQGTFDEQYF
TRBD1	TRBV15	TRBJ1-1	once	TGTGCCACCAGCAGAGGCGTGGGACAGGGGACTGAAGCTTTCTTT	CATSRGVGQGTEAFF
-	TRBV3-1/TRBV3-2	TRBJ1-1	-	TGTGCCAGCACCGAAAGGGGACGTTTGAACACTGAAGCTTTCTTT	CASTERGRLNTEAFF
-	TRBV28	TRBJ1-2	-	TGTGCCAGCAGTTTAGACGTAACCTATGGCTACACCTTC	CASSLDVTYGYTF
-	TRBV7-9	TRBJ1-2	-	TGTGCCAGCAGCTTAGGCCAGGGCTATGGCTACACCTTC	CASSLGQGYGYTF
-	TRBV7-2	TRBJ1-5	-	TGTGCCAGCAGCCCGGGCCCTCTAAATCAGCCCCAGCATTTT	CASSPGPLNQPQHF
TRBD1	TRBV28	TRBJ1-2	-	TGTGCCAGCAGTTCGGGACAGCTTTATGGCTACACCTTC	CASSSGQLYGYTF
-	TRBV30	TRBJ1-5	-	TGTGCCTGGAGTCCCGCTACTTTGGGTCAGCCCCAGCATTTT	CAWSPATLGQPQHF
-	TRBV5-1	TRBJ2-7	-	TGCGCCAGCAGCTTGGTTTCTCAGCGGACAATCTCCTACGAGCAGTACTTC	CASSLVSQRTISYEQYF
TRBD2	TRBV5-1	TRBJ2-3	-	TGCGCCAGCAGCTTACCCTGGCGGGAGGGCCGGTTAGATACGCAGTATTTT	CASSLPWREGRLDTQYF
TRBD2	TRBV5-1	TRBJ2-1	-	TGCGCCAGCAGCCTGGGAACCGGGACTAGCGGGAGGGATGAGCAGTTCTTC	CASSLGTGTSGRDEQFF
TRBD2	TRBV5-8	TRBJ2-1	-	TGTGCCAGCAGTCGCCGGGACTATCTGTACAATGAGCAGTTCTTC	CASSRRDYLYNEQFF
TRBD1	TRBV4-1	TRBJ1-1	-	TGCGCCAGCAGCCAAGTATGGGCGCCGACAGGGTGGGAGACTGAAGCTTTCTTT	CASSQVWAPTGWETEAFF
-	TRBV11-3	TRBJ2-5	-	TGTGCCAGCAGCTTACGAGAGGGAGAGACCCAGTACTTC	CASSLREGETQYF
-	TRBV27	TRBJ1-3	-	TGTGCCAGCAGTTTATCGATGAGTGGAAACACCATATATTTT	CASSLSMSGNTIYF
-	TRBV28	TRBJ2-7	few	TGTGCCAGCACCCCCGGGGCTCTATCCCCCTCCGAGCAGTACTTC	CASTPGALSPSEQYF
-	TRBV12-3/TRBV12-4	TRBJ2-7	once	TGTGCCAGCAGTTTAACCCCCTACGAGCAGTACTTC	CASSLTPYEQYF
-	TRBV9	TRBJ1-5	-	TGTGCCAGCAGCGTAGACGGGGGGGCAAGGCAGCCCCAGCATTTT	CASSVDGGARQPQHF
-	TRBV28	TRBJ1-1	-	TGTGCCAGCAGTCAGACCGGGGGCCACACTGAAGCTTTCTTT	CASSQTGGHTEAFF
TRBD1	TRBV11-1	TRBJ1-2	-	TGTGCCAGCAGACCGGGACAGAGCTATGGCTACACCTTC	CASRPGQSYGYTF
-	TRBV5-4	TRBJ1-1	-	TGTGCCAGCAGCTTGTACGCTGAAGCTTTCTTT	CASSLYAEAFF
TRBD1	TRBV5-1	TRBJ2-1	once	TGCGCCAGCAGCTGGCTTAGAGGACAGGGGGCCCACCAGTTCTTC	CASSWLRGQGAHQFF
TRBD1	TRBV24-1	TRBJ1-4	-	TGTGCCACCAGTGATCCGGGACAGGGAAATGAAAAACTGTTTTTT	CATSDPGQGNEKLFF
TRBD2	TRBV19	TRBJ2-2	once	TGTGCCAGTACCACCTCTCCTTGGGCTAGCGGGAGGCCCGGGGAGCTGTTTTTT	CASTTSPWASGRPGELFF
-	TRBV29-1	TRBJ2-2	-	TGCAGCGTTGAAGACCTAGCGCGGACCGGGGAGCTGTTTTTT	CSVEDLARTGELFF
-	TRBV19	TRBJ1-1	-	TGTGCCAGTAGTCCCGGGGAGTTAGCTTTCTTT	CASSPGELAFF